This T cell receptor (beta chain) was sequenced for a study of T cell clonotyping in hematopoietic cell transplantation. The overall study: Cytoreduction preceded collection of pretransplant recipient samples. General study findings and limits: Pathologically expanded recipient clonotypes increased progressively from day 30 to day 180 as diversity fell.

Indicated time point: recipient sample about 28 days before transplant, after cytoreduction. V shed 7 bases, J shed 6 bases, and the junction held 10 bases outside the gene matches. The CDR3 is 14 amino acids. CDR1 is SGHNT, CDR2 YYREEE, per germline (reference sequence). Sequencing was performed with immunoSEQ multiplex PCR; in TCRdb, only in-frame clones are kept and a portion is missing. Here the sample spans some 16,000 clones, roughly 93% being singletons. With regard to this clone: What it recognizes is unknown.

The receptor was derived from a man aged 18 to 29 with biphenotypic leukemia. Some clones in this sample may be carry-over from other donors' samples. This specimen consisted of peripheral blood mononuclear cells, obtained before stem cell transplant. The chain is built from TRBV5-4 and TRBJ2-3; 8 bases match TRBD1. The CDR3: CASRGQGGPDTQYF. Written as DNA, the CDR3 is TGTGCCAGCCGAGGACAGGGAGGTCCCGATACGCAGTATTTT.